The 21 T cell receptor beta chains given below trace back to one sample, sequenced in a study of cytomegalovirus exposure and HLA in healthy donors. Measured with immunoSEQ multiplex PCR; TCRdb has only the in-frame clones, and not every one. The profile shows roughly 260,000 clones, 90% of them singletons. The sequenced material came from PBMCs. Receptors originate from a woman aged 18 to 35 in good health and CMV-seronegative.

The chain links TRBV11-2 to TRBJ2-1, with 7 bases that match TRBD2. Per the germline V gene, CDR1 is SGHAT and CDR2 is FQNNGV. The CDR3 length is 16 residues. The trim removed 6 bases at V and 0 bases at J, leaving 8 bases unmatched. Here the CDR3 DNA reads TGTGCCAGCAGTTGGCTCGGGGAGGGCTCCTACAATGAGCAGTTCTTC. As protein: CASSWLGEGSYNEQFF.

The chain employs TRBV6-6 and TRBJ1-1; D may be TRBD1 (6 bases). The CDR3 is 16 amino acids. Germline CDR1 is MNHNY and CDR2 is SVGAGI (reference sequence). Trimming took 0 bases from V and 6 from J, leaving 17 bases between them. CDR3 in amino acids: CASSYSFRGRGPEAFF. The DNA of the CDR3 is TGTGCCAGCAGTTACTCGTTCAGGGGAAGGGGTCCTGAAGCTTTCTTT.

The rearrangement links TRBV7-2 to TRBJ2-1; 7 bases align to TRBD2. The CDR3 runs 16 residues. V shed 4 bases and J 2 bases; nucleotides not matched to a gene: 8. The germline V gene encodes CDR1 SGHTA and CDR2 FQGNSA. The CDR3 loop reads CASSYLAANTYNEQFF. The CDR3 bases are TGTGCCAGCAGCTATCTAGCGGCAAACACCTACAATGAGCAGTTCTTC.

This clone was seen a handful of times. The chain couples TRBV7-3 to TRBJ2-2; maybe TRBD1 (6 bases). CDR1 and CDR2 from the germline V gene are SGHTA and FQGTGA. V lost 0 bases and J 4 bases, leaving 6 bases between the germline ends. The CDR3 sequence is 14 residues long. CDR3: CASSLTGGTGELFF. The CDR3 coding sequence is TGTGCCAGCAGCTTAACAGGGGGCACCGGGGAGCTGTTTTTT.

This clone was detected a few times. This sequence joins TRBV5-5 and TRBJ2-7; the D is unclear. CDR1 and CDR2 (germline): SGHKS, YYEKEE (reference sequence). The CDR3 has 12 residues. V dropped 0 bases and J dropped 3 bases, with 4 bases sitting between them. CDR3 in DNA: TGTGCCAGCAGCTTGGGCGACTACGAGCAGTACGTC. Translating gives CASSLGDYEQYV.

The V call is TRBV5-4, the J call TRBJ1-2, with D possibly matching TRBD1 (6 bases). Trimming cost V 0 bases and J 7 bases, with 13 bases left between them. Germline CDR1 and CDR2: SGHNT and YYREEE (reference sequence). This CDR3 region has 14 residues. CDR3 bases: TGTGCCAGCAGCTTGGAACAGGGAAGGCCTGGCTACACCTTC. Residues: CASSLEQGRPGYTF. The full variable domain, in which reference TRBV5-4 and TRBJ1-2 provide the parts outside the CDR3, is ETGVTQSPTHLIKTRGQQVTLRCSSQSGHNTVSWYQQALGQGPQFIFQYYREEENGRGNFPPRFSGLQFPNYSSELNVNALELDDSALYLCASSLEQGRPGYTFGSGTRLTVV.

This rearrangement joins TRBV10-2 to TRBJ2-5, with a possible D match to TRBD1 (6 bases). The V gene's germline CDR1 is WSHSY and CDR2 SAAADI. The length of the CDR3 is 13 residues. The V and J ends lost 3 bases and 7 bases respectively, with 12 bases between them. CDR3 sequence reads: CASSDGTIGTQYF. As DNA, the CDR3 is TGCGCCAGCAGTGACGGGACAATAGGGACCCAGTACTTC.

The gene calls are TRBV7-9 and TRBJ1-2, with D hard to call. Per the germline V gene, CDR1 is SEHNR and CDR2 is FQNEAQ (reference sequence). This CDR3 comprises 16 residues. V lost 6 bases to trimming and J lost 7 bases, with 24 bases between them. CDR3 in DNA: TGTGCCAGCAGGCCAGGTACCGCCGATAATATCCTTGGCTACACCTTC. Its protein is CASRPGTADNILGYTF.

The rearrangement uses TRBV4-3 and TRBJ2-7, with D unclear. Per the germline V gene, CDR1 is LGHNA and CDR2 is YSLEER. CDR3 length: 14 amino acids. V gave up 0 bases and J gave up 3 bases, with 9 bases separating them. The CDR3 nucleotides are TGCGCCAGCAGCCAAGACAGTAGCCTCTACGAGCAGTACTTC. As protein: CASSQDSSLYEQYF.

The chain links TRBV2 to TRBJ1-1, with D perhaps TRBD1 (5 bases). V lost 6 bases, J lost 1 base, and 9 bases lay in between. Germline V gene lookup returns CDR1 SNHLY and CDR2 FYNNEI. This CDR3 has 13 residues. The CDR3 region has the DNA TGTGCCAGCAGGCCCACAGGGAACACTGAAGCTTTCTTT. The encoded protein is CASRPTGNTEAFF.

This rearrangement joins TRBV7-6 to TRBJ2-5; D is perhaps TRBD2 (5 bases). The CDR3 has 15 residues. Germline assignment: CDR1 SGHVS and CDR2 FNYEAQ. V was trimmed by 5 bases and J by 1 base, leaving 14 bases between them. CDR3 loop: CASSKVGGFQETQYF. The DNA of the CDR3 is TGTGCCAGCAGCAAGGTGGGCGGGTTCCAAGAGACCCAGTACTTC.

This clone was seen just once. The genes are TRBV29-1 and TRBJ2-3, with D unresolved. The germline gives CDR1 SQVTM, CDR2 ANQGSEA. This CDR3 is 13 amino acids long. V was trimmed by 7 bases and J by 8 bases, leaving 19 bases between them. CDR3 loop: CSGDLRSERTQYF. The CDR3 DNA reads TGCAGCGGAGACCTAAGGTCCGAGCGTACGCAGTATTTT.

The gene calls are TRBV9 and TRBJ1-1, with TRBD1 matching over 11 bases. Germline CDR1 and CDR2: SGDLS and YYNGEE. The junction had 11 bases not matched to a gene; V was cut back by 0 bases and J by 7 bases. The CDR3 covers 17 residues. CDR3 amino acids: CASSVDQDRGRIGEAFF. The DNA for the CDR3 is TGTGCCAGCAGCGTAGACCAGGACAGGGGGCGCATCGGTGAAGCTTTCTTT.

The chain's CDR3 is CATSRVRTGDEAFF. CDR3 in DNA: TGTGCCACCAGCAGAGTAAGGACAGGGGATGAAGCTTTCTTT. The V gene is TRBV15, the J gene TRBJ1-1; 9 nucleotides align to TRBD1. This CDR3 is built from 14 residues. CDR1 LNHNV and CDR2 YYDKDF come from the germline V gene (reference sequence). Trimming at V came to 1 base and at J to 7 bases, leaving 4 bases not matched to a gene.

The genes are TRBV19 and TRBJ1-4, with unresolved D. CDR1 LNHDA and CDR2 SQIVND come from the germline V gene (reference sequence). The CDR3 runs to 14 residues. Trimming stripped 10 bases from V and 12 bases from J, with 24 bases between. The CDR3 protein is CATQRIPPNEELFF. The CDR3 DNA reads TGTGCCACCCAGAGGATCCCTCCTAATGAGGAACTGTTTTTT. Full variable domain (rest looked up from reference TRBV19 and TRBJ1-4): DGGITQSPKYLFRKEGQNVTLSCEQNLNHDAMYWYRQDPGQGLRLIYYSQIVNDFQKGDIAEGYSVSREKKESFPLTVTSAQKNPTAFYLCATQRIPPNEELFFGSGTQLSVL.

V and J are TRBV6-5 and TRBJ2-7; TRBD2 agrees at 7 bases. The germline V gene encodes CDR1 MNHEY and CDR2 SVGAGI. The CDR3 loop spans 15 amino acids. The V gene end was trimmed by 10 bases and the J gene end by 0 bases; junction bases not matched to a gene: 12. This CDR3 reads CATTPAGVTSYEQYF. The CDR3 nucleotides are TGTGCCACCACCCCCGCGGGGGTGACCTCCTACGAGCAGTACTTC.

The chain carries TRBV9 and TRBJ1-2, with 8 bases aligning to TRBD1. Germline trimming cut 2 bases from V and 8 bases from J; bases unmatched to any gene: 2. Germline V gives CDR1 SGDLS, CDR2 YYNGEE. This CDR3 has 12 residues. The CDR3 DNA sequence: TGTGCCAGCAGCGTGGGACAGGCCGGCTACACCTTC. It yields the protein CASSVGQAGYTF.

The chain carries TRBV4-3 and TRBJ2-1; D is perhaps TRBD1 (6 bases). The CDR3 sequence is 13 residues long. The V end was cut by 0 bases, the J end by 10 bases, with 10 bases between. Germline lookup yields CDR1 LGHNA and CDR2 YSLEER. CDR3 sequence reads: CASSQDQGREQFF. As DNA, the CDR3 is TGCGCCAGCAGCCAAGATCAGGGGAGAGAGCAGTTCTTC.

CDR3 region: CASSHDTPQETQYF. Here the CDR3 DNA reads TGTGCCAGCAGTCACGACACCCCACAAGAGACCCAGTACTTC. This chain connects TRBV28 to TRBJ2-5; the D is unclear. Trimming took off 5 bases at V and 2 bases at J, with 12 bases between the two ends. This CDR3 has 14 amino acids. The V gene's germline CDR1 is MDHEN and CDR2 SYDVKM. Filled out from reference TRBV28 and TRBJ2-5, the complete variable domain reads DVKVTQSSRYLVKRTGEKVFLECVQDMDHENMFWYRQDPGLGLRLIYFSYDVKMKEKGDIPEGYSVSREKKERFSLILESASTNQTSMYLCASSHDTPQETQYFGPGTRLLVL.

The chain uses TRBV6-1 and TRBJ1-5; 9 positions match TRBD1. The CDR3 runs to 14 residues. V gave up 8 bases and J gave up 7 bases; unmatched junction bases: 9. Germline CDR1 is MNHNS and CDR2 is SASEGT. The CDR3 here is CASGSRDRVQPQHF. In nucleotides, the CDR3 is TGTGCCAGCGGTTCCAGGGACAGGGTGCAGCCCCAGCATTTT.

This chain links TRBV11-3 with TRBJ2-1; a weak D match, TRBD2 (6 bases). Germline V gene data show CDR1 as SGHNT and CDR2 as YENEEA. The CDR3 has 17 amino acids. Trimming stripped 5 bases from V and 2 bases from J, with 19 bases between. The CDR3 region is CASSRFSGGYPYNEQFF. CDR3 nucleotides: TGTGCCAGCAGCCGTTTTAGCGGCGGATATCCCTACAATGAGCAGTTCTTC.